The clone carrying this T cell receptor (beta chain) has more than one count but fewer than ten. Its antigen is still unknown. Each patient was aged 18 to 65 and had newly diagnosed hyperthyroidism of under 2 months' duration. Any patient presenting with uncontrolled infection, other autoimmune disease, pregnancy or lactation was left out. The CDR3 is 15 amino acids. Germline CDR1 SGHAT, CDR2 FQNNGV. V lost 3 bases and J 2 bases, leaving 13 bases between the germline ends. This specimen comes from a study of T cells in Graves' hyperthyroidism and ophthalmopathy. At the level of the study: Any treatment followed the collection of peripheral blood at initial diagnosis. Study-wide findings and caveats: Ophthalmopathy stood apart from stable hyperthyroidism in a 13 V-J model.

TCR beta CDR3 regions were amplified from RNA transcripts. RT-PCR in the first round (using the HTBI primer set) targeted the TCR CDR3. TCRdb re-called the multiplex PCR reads with MiXCR, one entry per CDR3 protein. The table shows 450,000 to 650,000 distinct CDR3 sequences, with under 25% occurring only once. The chain recombines TRBV11-2 with TRBJ1-2; D gene ambiguous. The TCR sequence derives from a man younger than 35 with Graves' hyperthyroidism. Specimen: blood. CDR3 amino acids: CASSLGPSGNYGYTF. DNA of the CDR3: TGTGCCAGCAGCTTGGGCCCCTCGGGAAACTATGGCTACACCTTC.